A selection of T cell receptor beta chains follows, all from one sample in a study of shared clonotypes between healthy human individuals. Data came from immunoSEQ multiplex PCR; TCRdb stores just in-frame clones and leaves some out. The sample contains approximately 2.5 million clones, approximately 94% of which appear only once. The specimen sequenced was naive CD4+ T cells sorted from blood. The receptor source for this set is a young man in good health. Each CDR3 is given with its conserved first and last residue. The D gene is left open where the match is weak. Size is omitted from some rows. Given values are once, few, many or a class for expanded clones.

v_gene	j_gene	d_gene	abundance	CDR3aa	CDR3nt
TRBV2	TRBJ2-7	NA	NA	CASSGLYEQYF	TGTGCCAGCAGTGGCCTTTACGAGCAGTACTTC
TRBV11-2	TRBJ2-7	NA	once	CASSSGDNHEQYF	TGTGCCAGCAGCTCCGGGGACAACCACGAGCAGTACTTC
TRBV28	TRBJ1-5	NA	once	CASSLSWGNQPQHF	TGTGCCAGCAGTTTATCGTGGGGCAATCAGCCCCAGCATTTT
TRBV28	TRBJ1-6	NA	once	CASSSYGTEYNSPLHF	TGTGCCAGCAGTTCCTACGGGACTGAATATAATTCACCCCTCCACTTT
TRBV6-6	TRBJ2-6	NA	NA	CATMGSGANVLTF	TGTGCCACCATGGGCTCTGGGGCCAACGTCCTGACTTTC
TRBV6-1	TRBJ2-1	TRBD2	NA	CASSGDKRGGWYDEQFF	TGTGCCAGCAGTGGGGATAAGCGGGGGGGCTGGTATGATGAGCAGTTCTTC
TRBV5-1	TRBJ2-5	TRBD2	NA	CASSPLGRVEGETQYF	TGCGCCAGCAGCCCCCTAGGGAGGGTGGAGGGAGAGACCCAGTACTTC
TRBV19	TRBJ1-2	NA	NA	CASSINRYRGDGYTF	TGTGCCAGTAGTATAAACAGGTATAGAGGGGATGGCTACACCTTC
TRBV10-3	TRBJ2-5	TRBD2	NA	CAIRSSGGVTQETQYF	TGTGCCATCAGGTCTAGCGGGGGGGTCACCCAAGAGACCCAGTACTTC
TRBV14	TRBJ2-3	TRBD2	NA	CASSQGTSVDTQYF	TGTGCCAGCAGCCAGGGGACTAGCGTGGATACGCAGTATTTT
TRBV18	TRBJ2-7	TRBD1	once	CASSPSQGTSYYEQYF	TGTGCCAGCTCACCATCACAGGGGACATCCTACTACGAGCAGTACTTC
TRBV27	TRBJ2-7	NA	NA	CASSLRQETYEQYF	TGTGCCAGCAGTTTACGGCAGGAAACCTACGAGCAGTACTTC
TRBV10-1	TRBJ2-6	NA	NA	CASSSQGANVLTF	TGCGCCAGCAGTTCACAGGGGGCCAACGTCCTGACTTTC
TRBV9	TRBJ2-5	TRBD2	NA	CASSPRGGASQETQYF	TGTGCCAGCAGCCCTCGCGGGGGGGCCAGCCAAGAGACCCAGTACTTC
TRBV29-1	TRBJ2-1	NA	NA	CSVDIGTSWDEQFF	TGCAGCGTTGATATAGGCACTAGCTGGGATGAGCAGTTCTTC